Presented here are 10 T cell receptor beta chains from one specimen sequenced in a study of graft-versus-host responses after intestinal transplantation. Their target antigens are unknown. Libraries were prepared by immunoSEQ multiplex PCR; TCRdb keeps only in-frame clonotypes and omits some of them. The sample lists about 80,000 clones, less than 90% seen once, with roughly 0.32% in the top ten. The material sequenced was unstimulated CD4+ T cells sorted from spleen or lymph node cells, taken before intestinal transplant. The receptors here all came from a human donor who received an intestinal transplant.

The chain's CDR3 is CASSRGGNYGYTF. DNA of the CDR3: TGTGCCAGCAGCAGAGGGGGCAACTATGGCTACACCTTC. The chain employs TRBV5-4 and TRBJ1-2, with 7 bases lining up with TRBD1. V lost 4 bases to trimming and J lost 2 bases; unmatched junction nucleotides: 2. The CDR3 contains 13 residues. The V gene's germline CDR1 is SGHNT and CDR2 YYREEE (reference sequence).

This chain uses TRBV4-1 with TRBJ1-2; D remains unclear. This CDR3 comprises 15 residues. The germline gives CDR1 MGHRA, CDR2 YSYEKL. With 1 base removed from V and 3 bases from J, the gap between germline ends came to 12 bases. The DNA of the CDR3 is TGCGCCAGCAGCCAAGGAGCAGTAAGCGACTATGGCTACACCTTC. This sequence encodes CASSQGAVSDYGYTF.

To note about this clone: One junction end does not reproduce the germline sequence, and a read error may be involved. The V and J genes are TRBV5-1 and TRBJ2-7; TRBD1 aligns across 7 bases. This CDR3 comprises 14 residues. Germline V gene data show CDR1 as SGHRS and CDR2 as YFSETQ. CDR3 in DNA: TGCGCCAACAGCTTGGACACAGGGGCCTACGAGCAGTACTTC. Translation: CANSLDTGAYEQYF.

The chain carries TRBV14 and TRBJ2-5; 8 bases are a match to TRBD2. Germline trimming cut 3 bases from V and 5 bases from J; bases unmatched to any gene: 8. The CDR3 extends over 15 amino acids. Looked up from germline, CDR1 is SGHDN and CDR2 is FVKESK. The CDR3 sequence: CASSHRTSLGETQYF. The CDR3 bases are TGTGCCAGCAGCCATCGGACTAGCCTGGGGGAGACCCAGTACTTC.

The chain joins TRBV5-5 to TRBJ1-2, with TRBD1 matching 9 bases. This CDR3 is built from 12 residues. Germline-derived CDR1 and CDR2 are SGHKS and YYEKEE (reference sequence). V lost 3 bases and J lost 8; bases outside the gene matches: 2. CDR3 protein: CASSWDREGYTF. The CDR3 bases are TGTGCCAGCAGCTGGGACAGGGAGGGCTACACCTTC.

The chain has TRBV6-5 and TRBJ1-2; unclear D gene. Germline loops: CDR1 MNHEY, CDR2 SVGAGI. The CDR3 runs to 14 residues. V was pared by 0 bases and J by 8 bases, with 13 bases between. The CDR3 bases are TGTGCCAGCAGTTACTCCCCGGGGATCTTGGGCTACACCTTC. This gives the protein CASSYSPGILGYTF.

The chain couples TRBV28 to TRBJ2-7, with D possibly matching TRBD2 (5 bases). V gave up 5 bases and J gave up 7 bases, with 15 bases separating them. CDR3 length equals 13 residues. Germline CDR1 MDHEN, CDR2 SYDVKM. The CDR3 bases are TGTGCCAGCAGTACGACCCTTCCGGGGGAGCAGTACTTC. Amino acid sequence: CASSTTLPGEQYF. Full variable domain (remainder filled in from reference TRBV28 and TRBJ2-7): DVKVTQSSRYLVKRTGEKVFLECVQDMDHENMFWYRQDPGLGLRLIYFSYDVKMKEKGDIPEGYSVSREKKERFSLILESASTNQTSMYLCASSTTLPGEQYFGPGTRLTVT.

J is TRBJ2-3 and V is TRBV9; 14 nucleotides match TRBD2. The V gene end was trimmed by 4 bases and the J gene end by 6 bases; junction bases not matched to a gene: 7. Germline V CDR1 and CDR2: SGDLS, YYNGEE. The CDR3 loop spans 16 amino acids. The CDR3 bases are TGTGCCAGCAGCCCGTGGACTAGCGGGAGGAAGGATACGCAGTATTTT. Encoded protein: CASSPWTSGRKDTQYF.

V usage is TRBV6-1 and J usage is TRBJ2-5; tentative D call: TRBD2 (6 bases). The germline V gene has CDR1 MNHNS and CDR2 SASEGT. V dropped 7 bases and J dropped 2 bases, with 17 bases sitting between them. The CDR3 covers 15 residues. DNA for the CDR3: TGTGCCAGCACCGAGACCGGGACTGCTCAAGAGACCCAGTACTTC. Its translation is CASTETGTAQETQYF.

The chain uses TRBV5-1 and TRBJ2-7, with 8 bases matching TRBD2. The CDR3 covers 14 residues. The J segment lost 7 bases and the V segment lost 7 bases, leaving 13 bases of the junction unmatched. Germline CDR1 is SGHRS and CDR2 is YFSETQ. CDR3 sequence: CASHPGLALEEQYF. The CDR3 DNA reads TGCGCCAGCCACCCCGGACTAGCCCTCGAAGAGCAGTACTTC.